This T cell receptor (beta chain) was sequenced for a study of regulatory T cells in long-lasting Graves disease. The study, taken as a whole, reports: Persistent disease was characterized by preferential usage of TRBV28, TRBJ1-2 and TRBJ2-5.

Through Arm-PCR of CDR3 regions and iRepertoire HTBI primers, TCR beta libraries were built. One entry per CDR3 protein results from TCRdb running MiXCR on the multiplex PCR reads. Of a few hundred thousand distinct CDR3 sequences in the sample, about an eighth were seen once. V was shortened by 6 bases and J by 2 bases, with 13 bases between the two germline ends. The CDR3 runs to 14 residues. CDR1 is LGHNA, CDR2 YSLEER, per germline. This clonotype was seen many times. Its target is not known. Time point given: newly diagnosed GD, antithyroid drugs for less than 3 months. With RNA extracted from PBMCs as input, the TCR library was made. The same sample was also studied in work on T cells in Graves' hyperthyroidism and ophthalmopathy. That work adds: Subjects aged 18 to 65 presented with newly diagnosed hyperthyroidism of less than 2 months' duration. In the analysis, a 13 V-J model separated ophthalmopathy from stable hyperthyroidism.

The TCR comes from a woman younger than 30 with Graves disease. The chain employs TRBV4-3 and TRBJ1-1, with D hard to call. The sequencing here drew on peripheral blood mononuclear cells (PBMCs), taken at new diagnosis, from a patient treated with antithyroid drugs. In DNA, the CDR3 is TGCGCCAGCAGTTTTAGGGAGATAAACACTGAAGCTTTCTTT. Amino acid sequence: CASSFREINTEAFF.